This entry lists 30 T cell receptor beta chains sequenced from one sample in a study of T-cell memory formation after mild COVID-19. TCRdb itself ran the 5' RACE reads through MiXCR, one entry per CDR3 protein. Of about 130,000 distinct CDR3 sequences listed, almost 25% are singletons. Material: PBMCs or a T cell subset sorted from them (not recorded which). The receptor set was obtained from an adult woman who had mild COVID-19 (a few samples of this study predate the infection). Cell type and time point are not known.

CDR3 bases: TGTGCCAGCAGTTTGACCCCTAGCACAGATACGCAGTATTTT. It yields the protein CASSLTPSTDTQYF. This rearrangement joins TRBV28 to TRBJ2-3, with D unresolved. CDR1 is MDHEN and CDR2 is SYDVKM in the germline V gene. The CDR3 is 14 residues long. V shed 3 bases and J shed 0 bases, with 7 bases lying between them.

V and J are TRBV29-1 and TRBJ2-7, with 8 bases that match TRBD2. The CDR3 length is 13 residues. J lost 0 bases, V lost 7 bases, and 5 bases had no gene match. Germline CDR1 is SQVTM and CDR2 is ANQGSEA. CDR3 in DNA: TGCAGCGGTGTAGCGGGATCCTCCTACGAGCAGTACTTC. Its translation is CSGVAGSSYEQYF.

This clonotype was picked up many times. The gene calls are TRBV28 and TRBJ1-1; perhaps TRBD1 as D (6 bases). The CDR3 sequence is 14 residues long. The germline V and J ends were trimmed by 4 bases and 7 bases, with 16 bases remaining between them. Germline-derived CDR1 and CDR2 are MDHEN and SYDVKM. CDR3 coding DNA: TGTGCCAGCAGTTCTCCACAGGGACCCAATGAAGCTTTCTTT. This sequence encodes CASSSPQGPNEAFF.

This clonotype was detected a few times. V is TRBV4-3 and J is TRBJ2-7, with 8 bases aligning to TRBD2. Germline CDR1 reads LGHNA; CDR2 reads YSLEER. There are 14 residues in the CDR3. Trimming cost V 2 bases and J 5 bases; bases outside gene matches: 5. This CDR3 is CASSQRSSGHEQYF. The CDR3 nucleotides are TGCGCCAGCAGCCAAAGGTCTAGCGGGCACGAGCAGTACTTC.

The chain employs TRBV7-7 and TRBJ2-7, with a tentative D call TRBD2 (6 bases). With 0 bases removed from V and 6 bases from J, the gap between germline ends came to 18 bases. The CDR3 length is 16 residues. Germline lookup yields CDR1 SSHAT and CDR2 FNYEAQ (reference sequence). CDR3 sequence: CASSLALGGPPSEQYF. In DNA form, the CDR3 reads TGTGCCAGCAGCTTAGCCTTGGGGGGACCACCCTCCGAGCAGTACTTC.

This clonotype was observed a handful of times. The CDR3: CASSLAGQGYHEQYF. For the CDR3, the DNA is TGTGCCAGCAGTTTGGCGGGGCAGGGGTATCACGAGCAGTACTTC. The V gene is TRBV28, the J gene TRBJ2-7; tentatively, D is TRBD1 or TRBD2 (6 bases each). Trimming stripped 3 bases from V and 5 bases from J, with 17 bases between. Germline CDR1 reads MDHEN; CDR2 reads SYDVKM. The CDR3 sequence is 15 residues long.

This clonotype occurred a few times. The rearrangement joins TRBV6-1 to TRBJ2-7; maybe TRBD2 (6 bases). V was shortened by 3 bases and J by 3 bases, with 21 bases between the two germline ends. Germline lookup yields CDR1 MNHNS and CDR2 SASEGT. The CDR3 loop spans 17 amino acids. In nucleotides, the CDR3 is TGTGCCAGCAGTGACAGAAGGGTCAGCGGGCCTAGCTACGAGCAGTACTTC. Translating gives CASSDRRVSGPSYEQYF.

This clonotype turned up a few times. The chain employs TRBV20-1 and TRBJ2-2; unclear D gene. V gave up 0 bases and J gave up 7 bases, with 15 bases separating them. The CDR3 runs 15 residues. The germline V gene has CDR1 DFQATT and CDR2 SNEGSKA (reference sequence). CDR3 sequence reads: CSARDETRRGGELFF. The CDR3 nucleotides read TGCAGTGCTAGAGATGAGACCCGTCGAGGCGGGGAGCTGTTTTTT.

This clonotype was recorded at least ten times. This rearrangement joins TRBV20-1 to TRBJ2-1; D possibly corresponds to TRBD2 (6 bases). V was shortened by 6 bases and J by 3 bases, with 15 bases between the two germline ends. Germline CDR1 DFQATT, CDR2 SNEGSKA (reference sequence). The CDR3 is made up of 14 amino acids. The DNA of the CDR3 is TGCAGTGCCAAGCGTAGCGGAGACTACAATGAGCAGTTCTTC. Its translation is CSAKRSGDYNEQFF.

The DNA for the CDR3 is TGTGCCAGCAGCGTAGAGCCCGAGCGGGGATACAATGAGCAGTTCTTC. It translates to CASSVEPERGYNEQFF. The chain has TRBV9 and TRBJ2-1; TRBD2 agrees at 7 bases. The germline gives CDR1 SGDLS, CDR2 YYNGEE. The CDR3 runs to 16 residues. V lost 0 bases, J lost 4 bases, and 7 bases stayed unmatched.

The V and J genes are TRBV5-1 and TRBJ1-4; 8 bases match TRBD1. The V and J ends lost 3 bases and 6 bases, in that order; junction bases with no gene match: 4. The CDR3 totals 14 residues. Germline V gene lookup returns CDR1 SGHRS and CDR2 YFSETQ. The CDR3 protein is CASSSGTGYEKLFF. The CDR3 coding sequence is TGCGCCAGCAGCTCCGGGACAGGTTATGAAAAACTGTTTTTT.

The genes are TRBV15 and TRBJ1-1; 8 bases map to TRBD1. In germline, CDR1 is LNHNV, CDR2 YYDKDF (reference sequence). This CDR3 region has 14 residues. Trimming cost V 8 bases and J 5 bases; bases outside gene matches: 10. CDR3 DNA sequence: TGTGCCACCGTGGTTCAGGGGGCGGTAACTGAAGCTTTCTTT. The encoded protein is CATVVQGAVTEAFF.

The V gene is TRBV12-3 or TRBV12-4, the J gene TRBJ2-2; D gene unclear. This CDR3 contains 16 residues. Trimming stripped 5 bases from V and 6 bases from J, with 19 bases between. CDR3 sequence reads: CASSPRDRVGAGELFF. For the CDR3, the DNA is TGTGCCAGCAGTCCAAGGGATCGGGTAGGCGCCGGGGAGCTGTTTTTT.

V is TRBV7-8 and J is TRBJ1-4, with 8 bases aligning to TRBD1. Germline loops: CDR1 SGHVS, CDR2 FQNEAQ. J lost 3 bases, V lost 7 bases, and 7 bases had no gene match. The CDR3 covers 15 residues. The CDR3 DNA sequence: TGTGCCAGCACGGACAGGGTTAGCCCTAATGAAAAACTGTTTTTT. Protein product: CASTDRVSPNEKLFF.

The chain employs TRBV12-3 or TRBV12-4 and TRBJ1-5; no firm D call. The CDR3 runs 12 residues. V lost 2 bases and J 6 bases, leaving 5 bases between the germline ends. The DNA of the CDR3 is TGTGCCAGCAGTTTATGGGGTCAGCCCCAGCATTTT. This codes for CASSLWGQPQHF.

The table lists this clonotype with a few counts. This CDR3 is CASSQTPGDGHYEQYF. CDR3 DNA: TGTGCCAGCAGCCAAACCCCCGGAGACGGACACTACGAGCAGTACTTC. V gene TRBV16 combines with J gene TRBJ2-7; perhaps TRBD1 as D (5 bases). Germline CDR1 is KGHSY and CDR2 is FQNENV. V was trimmed by 2 bases and J by 3 bases, leaving 17 bases between them. The CDR3 runs to 16 residues. Using reference TRBV16 and TRBJ2-7 for the parts outside the CDR3, the full variable domain is GEEVAQTPKHLVRGEGQKAKLYCAPIKGHSYVFWYQQVLKNEFKFLISFQNENVFDETGMPKERFSAKCLPNSPCSLEIQATKLEDSAVYFCASSQTPGDGHYEQYFGPGTRLTVT.

The chain employs TRBV9 and TRBJ1-1; D perhaps matches TRBD1 (6 bases). Trimming took off 5 bases at V and 4 bases at J, with 18 bases between the two ends. The CDR3 covers 15 residues. The germline gives CDR1 SGDLS, CDR2 YYNGEE. CDR3 amino acids: CASSMGGGGLTEAFF. CDR3 sequence (DNA): TGTGCCAGCAGTATGGGAGGGGGTGGACTCACTGAAGCTTTCTTT.

This clonotype was detected many times. This chain connects TRBV24-1 to TRBJ2-2; D perhaps matches TRBD1 (7 bases). The length of the CDR3 is 15 residues. Germline CDR1 and CDR2: KGHDR and SFDVKD. V lost 4 bases and J 11 bases, leaving 19 bases between the germline ends. The CDR3 sequence: CATSERAGQYSELFF. CDR3 nucleotide sequence: TGTGCCACCAGTGAACGGGCGGGACAGTACTCCGAGCTGTTTTTT.

V gene TRBV20-1 combines with J gene TRBJ2-4, with no clear D. V shed 5 bases and J shed 0 bases, with 17 bases lying between them. CDR3 length: 16 amino acids. Germline-derived CDR1 and CDR2 are DFQATT and SNEGSKA (reference sequence). The CDR3 nucleotides are TGCAGTGCTCAGATTACCGGTCAATTAGCCAAAAACATTCAGTACTTC. This sequence encodes CSAQITGQLAKNIQYF.

The V call is TRBV5-4, the J call TRBJ1-4; D is unresolved. Germline loops: CDR1 SGHNT, CDR2 YYREEE (reference sequence). The CDR3 totals 14 residues. The germline V and J ends were trimmed by 0 bases and 7 bases, with 10 bases remaining between them. CDR3 sequence reads: CASSLEGLGEKLFF. The CDR3 nucleotides read TGTGCCAGCAGCTTGGAAGGGTTGGGTGAAAAACTGTTTTTT. The full variable domain, in which reference TRBV5-4 and TRBJ1-4 provide the parts outside the CDR3, is ETGVTQSPTHLIKTRGQQVTLRCSSQSGHNTVSWYQQALGQGPQFIFQYYREEENGRGNFPPRFSGLQFPNYSSELNVNALELDDSALYLCASSLEGLGEKLFFGSGTQLSVL.

This chain uses TRBV5-4 with TRBJ2-3; D not resolved. V lost 3 bases to trimming and J lost 1 base, with 3 bases between them. The CDR3 is 12 residues long. The germline V gene has CDR1 SGHNT and CDR2 YYREEE (reference sequence). The CDR3 loop reads CASSWGTDTQYF. Written as DNA, the CDR3 is TGTGCCAGCAGCTGGGGCACAGATACGCAGTATTTT.

The rearrangement links TRBV12-3 or TRBV12-4 to TRBJ2-3; TRBD2 matches at 7 bases. The length of the CDR3 is 16 residues. V lost 5 bases to trimming and J lost 0 bases; unmatched junction nucleotides: 8. The CDR3 is CASSPAGGSSTDTQYF. The CDR3 DNA reads as TGTGCCAGCAGTCCGGCCGGGGGGAGTAGCACAGATACGCAGTATTTT.

The CDR3 loop reads CASSYPRGGRPNYGYTF. The CDR3 coding sequence is TGTGCCAGCAGTTACCCTAGAGGGGGCCGGCCTAACTATGGCTACACCTTC. The rearrangement links TRBV6-2 or TRBV6-3 to TRBJ1-2, with 7 nucleotides matching TRBD1. The germline CDR1 and CDR2 sequences are MNHEY and SVGEGT. Trimming removed 2 bases from V and 0 bases from J; junction bases left unmatched: 9. This CDR3 comprises 17 residues.

This clonotype has ten or more counts. The V call is TRBV29-1, the J call TRBJ2-6; possible D gene TRBD2, 5 bases. Germline V gene sequence: CDR1 SQVTM, CDR2 ANQGSEA. The CDR3 loop spans 15 amino acids. This CDR3 is CSILDWKTGANVLTF. CDR3 nucleotides: TGCAGTATCCTGGACTGGAAAACTGGGGCCAACGTCCTGACTTTC.

This chain uses TRBV7-9 with TRBJ2-1, with 8 bases fitting TRBD1. The CDR3 totals 16 residues. V lost 2 bases to trimming and J lost 0 bases; unmatched junction nucleotides: 3. Per the germline V gene, CDR1 is SEHNR and CDR2 is FQNEAQ (reference sequence). This chain's CDR3 is CASSLWTGSSYNEQFF. The CDR3 DNA reads as TGTGCCAGCAGCTTATGGACAGGGAGCTCCTACAATGAGCAGTTCTTC. Full variable domain (outside the CDR3, taken from reference TRBV7-9 and TRBJ2-1): DTGVSQNPRHKITKRGQNVTFRCDPISEHNRLYWYRQTLGQGPEFLTYFQNEAQLEKSRLLSDRFSAERPKGSFSTLEIQRTEQGDSAMYLCASSLWTGSSYNEQFFGPGTRLTVL.

The CDR3 sequence is CASSLEQGFYEQYF. For the CDR3, the DNA is TGTGCCAGCAGCTTGGAACAGGGTTTCTACGAGCAGTACTTC. The genes are TRBV5-4 and TRBJ2-7; D is perhaps TRBD1 (6 bases). Looked up from germline, CDR1 is SGHNT and CDR2 is YYREEE (reference sequence). CDR3 size: 14 residues. V was trimmed by 0 bases and J by 3 bases, leaving 10 bases between them.

This sequence joins TRBV7-2 and TRBJ1-2, with a tentative D call TRBD1 (6 bases). The ends were cut back, 1 base at V and 8 bases at J, with 14 bases in the middle. Germline CDR1 reads SGHTA; CDR2 reads FQGNSA. CDR3 length equals 14 residues. The CDR3 loop reads CASSLVAQGGGYTF. The CDR3 nucleotides read TGTGCCAGCAGCTTAGTCGCACAGGGAGGAGGCTACACCTTC.

The CDR3 here is CASSLEWTHEQYF. The CDR3 DNA is TGTGCCAGCAGCTTAGAATGGACCCACGAGCAGTACTTC. The chain employs TRBV11-2 and TRBJ2-7, with D unresolved. Looked up from germline, CDR1 is SGHAT and CDR2 is FQNNGV. V was trimmed by 0 bases and J by 5 bases, leaving 8 bases between them. This CDR3 contains 13 residues.

CDR3 bases: TGTGCCAGCAGAAAGGGGACAGGGGAAAATTCACCCCTCCACTTT. Encoded protein: CASRKGTGENSPLHF. This sequence joins TRBV13 and TRBJ1-6, with TRBD1 matching over 10 bases. V trimming: 6 bases; J trimming: 7 bases; junction bases outside the gene matches: 6. CDR3 size: 15 residues. Germline assignment: CDR1 PRHDT and CDR2 FYEKMQ (reference sequence).

The chain has TRBV7-9 and TRBJ2-1; 9 nucleotides agree with TRBD2. Germline V gene data show CDR1 as SEHNR and CDR2 as FQNEAQ (reference sequence). V lost 1 base to trimming and J lost 10 bases; unmatched junction nucleotides: 8. The CDR3 spans 15 residues. The CDR3 reads CASSLVLAGLQEQFF. The CDR3 coding sequence is TGTGCCAGCAGCTTAGTGCTAGCGGGACTACAAGAGCAGTTCTTC.